Each of the 21 T cell receptor beta chains below was sequenced from the same sample in a study of T-cell memory formation after mild COVID-19. TCRdb reprocessed the 5' RACE reads with MiXCR, giving one entry per CDR3 protein. The data show more than 300,000 distinct CDR3 sequences, 13% to 15% seen once. Sequenced input: PBMCs or a T cell subset sorted from them (not recorded which). Every receptor here comes from a man younger than 30 who had mild COVID-19 (a few samples of this study predate the infection). Cell type and time point are not known.

The chain uses TRBV10-3 and TRBJ2-5, with D possibly matching TRBD1 (6 bases). The CDR3 loop spans 14 amino acids. Trimming left V 1 base short and J 2 bases short, with 8 bases between. CDR1 ENHRY and CDR2 SYGVKD come from the germline V gene. In DNA, the CDR3 is TGTGCCATCAGTGAGTACGGACAGCAAGAGACCCAGTACTTC. Amino acid sequence: CAISEYGQQETQYF.

This clonotype came up a few times. This sequence joins TRBV5-1 and TRBJ2-5, with 8 bases fitting TRBD1. This CDR3 contains 14 residues. CDR1 is SGHRS and CDR2 is YFSETQ in the germline V gene. Trimming took 6 bases from V and 5 from J; bases not matched to a gene: 9. This chain's CDR3 is CASTGGGDGETQYF. In nucleotides, the CDR3 is TGCGCCAGCACAGGGGGCGGCGATGGGGAGACCCAGTACTTC.

V and J are TRBV12-3 or TRBV12-4 and TRBJ1-2; 7 nucleotides align to TRBD1. The trim removed 7 bases at V and 7 bases at J, leaving 9 bases unmatched. This CDR3 contains 13 residues. This CDR3 is CASTSRGHGGYTF. In DNA form, the CDR3 reads TGTGCCAGCACCTCAAGGGGGCACGGTGGCTACACCTTC.

This clonotype was counted at least ten times. The chain uses TRBV5-1 and TRBJ2-5; 8 bases map to TRBD1. V shed 1 base and J 12 bases; nucleotides not matched to a gene: 14. The CDR3 is 15 amino acids. CDR1 is SGHRS, CDR2 YFSETQ, per germline. The CDR3 sequence is CASSLRRTGPRPEYF. The CDR3 coding sequence is TGCGCCAGCAGCTTGCGCCGGACAGGGCCTAGGCCGGAGTACTTC. The full variable domain, rest sourced from reference TRBV5-1 and TRBJ2-5, is KAGVTQTPRYLIKTRGQQVTLSCSPISGHRSVSWYQQTPGQGLQFLFEYFSETQRNKGNFPGRFSGRQFSNSRSEMNVSTLELGDSALYLCASSLRRTGPRPEYFGPGTRLLVL.

This clonotype was detected only a few times. This rearrangement joins TRBV5-1 to TRBJ1-1; 8 positions match TRBD1. The CDR3 is made up of 15 amino acids. Trimming cost V 5 bases and J 3 bases; bases outside gene matches: 9. Germline loops: CDR1 SGHRS, CDR2 YFSETQ. This CDR3 reads CASSLGRGPDTEAFF. DNA of the CDR3: TGCGCCAGCAGTCTGGGCAGGGGGCCTGACACTGAAGCTTTCTTT. The full variable domain, its missing parts supplied by reference TRBV5-1 and TRBJ1-1, is KAGVTQTPRYLIKTRGQQVTLSCSPISGHRSVSWYQQTPGQGLQFLFEYFSETQRNKGNFPGRFSGRQFSNSRSEMNVSTLELGDSALYLCASSLGRGPDTEAFFGQGTRLTVV.

The rearrangement joins TRBV4-1 to TRBJ2-1; no firm D call. V gave up 4 bases and J gave up 3 bases, with 16 bases separating them. CDR3 length equals 16 residues. Germline V gives CDR1 MGHRA, CDR2 YSYEKL. In DNA, the CDR3 is TGCGCCAGCAGCCCCGGCGGTAGGGATAACTACAATGAGCAGTTCTTC. Protein: CASSPGGRDNYNEQFF.

Only a few counts were recorded for this clonotype. The V gene is TRBV4-3, the J gene TRBJ2-2; 7 nucleotides align to TRBD1. Trimming took 3 bases from V and 0 from J; bases not matched to a gene: 13. The CDR3 length is 19 residues. Germline V gene lookup returns CDR1 LGHNA and CDR2 YSLEER. Here the CDR3 DNA reads TGCGCCAGCAGCCAGGCGAAGACAGGGATTGGTCCGAACACCGGGGAGCTGTTTTTT. Its protein product is CASSQAKTGIGPNTGELFF.

In its sample, this clonotype was seen a few times. V gene TRBV14 combines with J gene TRBJ1-1; no clear D. The germline V gene encodes CDR1 SGHDN and CDR2 FVKESK. Trimming left V 6 bases short and J 0 bases short, with 8 bases between. The CDR3 extends over 13 amino acids. In DNA, the CDR3 is TGTGCCAGCAGAAAACTGATGAACACTGAAGCTTTCTTT. This translates into CASRKLMNTEAFF.

A few counts support this clonotype. The rearrangement links TRBV4-1 to TRBJ2-7; D possibly corresponds to TRBD1 (5 bases). The CDR3 is 18 residues long. CDR1 and CDR2 (germline): MGHRA, YSYEKL. Between the trimmed V and J ends, which lost 0 bases and 0 bases, there was a span of 18 bases. The CDR3 DNA follows: TGCGCCAGCAGCCAAGATGGCAGGGCCTACGAACGCTCCTACGAGCAGTACGTC. Amino acid sequence: CASSQDGRAYERSYEQYV.

The chain couples TRBV6-5 to TRBJ1-1, with a tentative D call TRBD1 (5 bases). With 7 bases removed from V and 3 bases from J, the gap between germline ends came to 9 bases. CDR3 length: 12 residues. The V gene's germline CDR1 is MNHEY and CDR2 SVGAGI. CDR3 in DNA: TGTGCCAGCACCACGGGGGACACTGAAGCTTTCTTT. This sequence encodes CASTTGDTEAFF.

This clonotype was counted only a few times. The genes are TRBV30 and TRBJ1-6, with 7 bases fitting TRBD1. V dropped 8 bases and J dropped 7; count of bases not matched to a gene: 8. The CDR3 spans 13 residues. The germline V gene encodes CDR1 GTSNPN and CDR2 SVGIG (reference sequence). Here the CDR3 reads CARGIRGNSPLHF. The DNA for the CDR3 is TGTGCCCGGGGCATCAGGGGGAATTCACCCCTCCACTTT. The full variable domain, its missing parts supplied by reference TRBV30 and TRBJ1-6, is SQTIHQWPATLVQPVGSPLSLECTVEGTSNPNLYWYRQAAGRGLQLLFYSVGIGQISSEVPQNLSASRPQDRQFILSSKKLLLSDSGFYLCARGIRGNSPLHFGNGTRLTVT.

This clonotype was recorded many times. V gene TRBV7-9 combines with J gene TRBJ2-7; possibly TRBD2 for D (6 bases). This CDR3 is 12 amino acids long. V dropped 11 bases and J dropped 3 bases, with 14 bases sitting between them. CDR1 is SEHNR and CDR2 is FQNEAQ in the germline V gene (reference sequence). The CDR3: CASGQGGYEQYF. The CDR3 DNA follows: TGTGCCTCAGGGCAGGGAGGCTACGAGCAGTACTTC.

The V call is TRBV5-6, the J call TRBJ1-1; no clear D gene. The CDR3 runs to 12 residues. CDR1 and CDR2 (germline): SGHDT, YYEEEE. V was trimmed by 1 base and J by 2 bases, leaving 3 bases between them. The CDR3 sequence is CASSLTNTEAFF. In nucleotides, the CDR3 is TGTGCCAGCAGCTTGACTAACACTGAAGCTTTCTTT.

Only a few counts were recorded for this clonotype. The CDR3 is CASGTTDLSHDTEAFF. The CDR3 coding sequence is TGTGCCAGCGGGACGACAGACCTCTCGCATGACACTGAAGCTTTCTTT. The chain couples TRBV6-2 or TRBV6-3 to TRBJ1-1, with a tentative D call TRBD1 (5 bases). V was pared by 8 bases and J by 3 bases, with 22 bases between. Per germline, CDR1 MNHEY and CDR2 SVGEGT. CDR3 length: 16 amino acids.

This clonotype has more than one count but fewer than ten. The rearrangement joins TRBV2 to TRBJ2-3; no definite D call. The germline gives CDR1 SNHLY, CDR2 FYNNEI. This CDR3 spans 14 amino acids. The V and J ends lost 1 base and 4 bases respectively, with 9 bases between them. The CDR3 reads CASSEVRASDTQYF. The CDR3 DNA reads TGTGCCAGCAGTGAAGTCCGGGCGTCAGATACGCAGTATTTT.

The V gene is TRBV6-5, the J gene TRBJ2-5, with 11 positions matching TRBD2. J lost 1 base, V lost 4 bases, and 5 bases had no gene match. CDR3 length: 16 residues. The germline V gene encodes CDR1 MNHEY and CDR2 SVGAGI. Here the CDR3 reads CASSFRLAGPQETQYF. The CDR3 DNA sequence: TGTGCCAGCAGTTTCAGACTAGCGGGGCCCCAAGAGACCCAGTACTTC.

This clonotype was detected a few times. The V gene is TRBV5-5, the J gene TRBJ2-2; D is perhaps TRBD1 or TRBD2 (5 bases each). CDR3 length equals 16 residues. V dropped 0 bases and J dropped 5 bases, with 14 bases sitting between them. Germline V gene data show CDR1 as SGHKS and CDR2 as YYEKEE (reference sequence). CDR3 region: CASSLGGVVGTGELFF. CDR3 bases: TGTGCCAGCAGCTTGGGAGGGGTGGTTGGAACCGGGGAGCTGTTTTTT.

The genes are TRBV6-1 and TRBJ1-5, with TRBD1 as a possible D gene (5 bases). This CDR3 is built from 15 residues. Trimming shortened V by 2 bases and J by 6 bases, and 14 bases separated the two germline ends. Germline V lookup: CDR1 MNHNS, CDR2 SASEGT. The CDR3 region is CASSEWVGGIQPQHF. The CDR3 nucleotides are TGTGCCAGCAGTGAATGGGTGGGGGGGATTCAGCCCCAGCATTTT.

The chain has TRBV10-3 and TRBJ2-7; 9 bases are a match to TRBD1. The CDR3 has 13 amino acids. Trimming took 7 bases from V and 0 from J; bases not matched to a gene: 1. Germline assignment: CDR1 ENHRY and CDR2 SYGVKD. The CDR3 region is CAINRGHSYEQYF. DNA of the CDR3: TGTGCCATCAACAGGGGGCACTCCTACGAGCAGTACTTC.

This chain joins TRBV12-3 or TRBV12-4 and TRBJ2-3; 10 bases are shared with TRBD2. The CDR3 spans 16 residues. V shed 5 bases and J 0 bases; nucleotides not matched to a gene: 5. DNA of the CDR3: TGTGCCAGCAGTAACAGCGGGGGGGGAAGCACAGATACGCAGTATTTT. Translation gives CASSNSGGGSTDTQYF.

This chain uses TRBV7-7 with TRBJ2-2; D might be TRBD1 (6 bases). This CDR3 has 15 residues. Deletions cut 3 bases from V and 9 bases from J, with 17 bases between. In germline, CDR1 is SSHAT, CDR2 FNYEAQ (reference sequence). Here the CDR3 reads CASSLVQGIGRELFF. The CDR3 DNA reads as TGTGCCAGCAGCTTGGTACAGGGCATCGGCCGGGAGCTGTTTTTT.